These 25 T cell receptor beta chains came from one sample sequenced in a study of blood T cell repertoires in COVID-19. The data were produced by immunoSEQ multiplex PCR, yet TCRdb's version contains in-frame clones alone and is incomplete. This table has 410,000 or so clones, around 91% appearing once. Sequenced material: peripheral blood. Every receptor here comes from a middle-aged woman with COVID-19, enrolled during active disease.

This clone was seen only once. The V and J genes are TRBV27 and TRBJ2-1; 10 bases are a match to TRBD1. The junction had 3 bases not matched to a gene; V was cut back by 11 bases and J by 2 bases. Germline assignment: CDR1 MNHEY and CDR2 SMNVEV (reference sequence). This CDR3 has 13 amino acids. CDR3 sequence: CASGTGAYNEQFF. The DNA of the CDR3 is TGTGCCTCAGGGACAGGGGCCTACAATGAGCAGTTCTTC.

This clone was counted only a few times. The chain uses TRBV2 and TRBJ2-7; TRBD1 matches at 7 bases. Germline-derived CDR1 and CDR2 are SNHLY and FYNNEI. The CDR3 contains 15 residues. The ends lost 6 bases at V and 0 bases at J; junction bases unmatched: 8. The CDR3 loop is CASRGQASSSYEQYF. CDR3 bases: TGTGCCAGCAGAGGACAGGCTTCCTCCTCCTACGAGCAGTACTTC. The full variable domain, its missing parts supplied by reference TRBV2 and TRBJ2-7, is EPEVTQTPSHQVTQMGQEVILRCVPISNHLYFYWYRQILGQKVEFLVSFYNNEISEKSEIFDDQFSVERPDGSNFTLKIRSTKLEDSAMYFCASRGQASSSYEQYFGPGTRLTVT.

This chain connects TRBV28 to TRBJ2-7; the match to TRBD2 covers 15 bases. Germline values: CDR1 MDHEN, CDR2 SYDVKM. The CDR3 spans 19 residues. V was clipped by 2 bases and J by 2 bases; unmatched bases: 10. The CDR3: CASSLRPGLAGGVAYEQYF. CDR3 in DNA: TGTGCCAGCAGTTTACGCCCGGGACTAGCGGGAGGTGTCGCCTACGAGCAGTACTTC.

The rearrangement links TRBV7-3 to TRBJ2-2; 8 positions agree with TRBD2. CDR1 is SGHTA and CDR2 is FQGTGA in the germline V gene. The junction had 14 bases not matched to a gene; V was cut back by 3 bases and J by 5 bases. The CDR3 extends over 18 amino acids. The CDR3 sequence is CASSLFPRGAGETGELFF. In nucleotides, the CDR3 is TGTGCCAGCAGCTTGTTTCCCCGGGGAGCGGGGGAAACCGGGGAGCTGTTTTTT.

The V gene is TRBV6-5, the J gene TRBJ1-1; 7 bases agree with TRBD1. The CDR3 length is 13 residues. The V gene's germline CDR1 is MNHEY and CDR2 SVGAGI. The ends lost 11 bases at V and 3 bases at J; junction bases unmatched: 9. The CDR3 sequence: CAVHEQGHTEAFF. The CDR3 nucleotides are TGTGCCGTCCACGAACAGGGGCACACTGAAGCTTTCTTT.

The V gene is TRBV6-6, the J gene TRBJ1-4, with a tentative D call TRBD1 (6 bases). Trimming shortened V by 2 bases and J by 7 bases, and 8 bases separated the two germline ends. Germline-derived CDR1 and CDR2 are MNHNY and SVGAGI (reference sequence). The CDR3 has 13 residues. The chain's CDR3 is CASSYTGSEKLFF. The CDR3 DNA reads TGTGCCAGCAGTTACACAGGGAGTGAAAAACTGTTTTTT.

This chain connects TRBV11-2 to TRBJ2-7; 8 bases agree with TRBD2. The CDR3 is 14 residues long. In germline, CDR1 is SGHAT, CDR2 FQNNGV. The V and J ends lost 1 base and 6 bases, in that order; junction bases with no gene match: 5. The CDR3 is CASSLGLAGSEQYF. CDR3 nucleotide sequence: TGTGCCAGCAGCTTAGGTTTAGCGGGAAGCGAGCAGTACTTC.

This chain connects TRBV28 to TRBJ2-1, with unresolved D. The CDR3 loop spans 13 amino acids. CDR1 is MDHEN, CDR2 SYDVKM, per germline. V was cut by 4 bases and J by 12 bases, with 16 bases left in between. This CDR3 reads CASSSFNIQWQFF. The CDR3 nucleotides read TGTGCCAGCAGTTCCTTTAACATTCAGTGGCAGTTCTTC. Together with reference TRBV28 and TRBJ2-1, the CDR3 gives the full variable domain: DVKVTQSSRYLVKRTGEKVFLECVQDMDHENMFWYRQDPGLGLRLIYFSYDVKMKEKGDIPEGYSVSREKKERFSLILESASTNQTSMYLCASSSFNIQWQFFGPGTRLTVL.

V gene TRBV2 combines with J gene TRBJ2-6; 8 bases fit TRBD2. Looked up from germline, CDR1 is SNHLY and CDR2 is FYNNEI. The CDR3 is 17 residues long. The J segment lost 4 bases and the V segment lost 7 bases, leaving 12 bases of the junction unmatched. The CDR3 loop reads CASTVPSGLLGANVLTF. The CDR3, as DNA: TGTGCCAGCACGGTTCCTAGCGGGCTTTTGGGGGCCAACGTCCTGACTTTC.

V usage is TRBV11-2 and J usage is TRBJ2-7; 10 positions agree with TRBD1. Germline-derived CDR1 and CDR2 are SGHAT and FQNNGV. The length of the CDR3 is 14 residues. The V and J ends lost 1 base and 6 bases, in that order; junction bases with no gene match: 3. The CDR3 bases are TGTGCCAGCAGCTTAGTCCGGGACAGGGGCGAGCAGTACTTC. It is translated as CASSLVRDRGEQYF.

The rearrangement joins TRBV7-6 to TRBJ1-3, with TRBD1 identical over 10 bases. Germline V CDR1 and CDR2: SGHVS, FNYEAQ. V lost 5 bases, J lost 0 bases, and 10 bases stayed unmatched. The CDR3 is made up of 18 amino acids. CDR3 sequence (DNA): TGTGCCAGCAGCCCCTCCGGGACAGGGGTCCTCTCTGGAAACACCATATATTTT. This translates into CASSPSGTGVLSGNTIYF.

This clone was picked up one time. The gene calls are TRBV6-4 and TRBJ1-2; 9 nucleotides agree with TRBD1. V lost 5 bases to trimming and J lost 6 bases; unmatched junction nucleotides: 7. The CDR3 runs 14 residues. Per the germline V gene, CDR1 is MRHNA and CDR2 is SNTAGT. The CDR3 loop reads CASSPGTGNDGYTF. The CDR3, as DNA: TGTGCCAGCAGTCCCGGGACAGGGAACGATGGCTACACCTTC.

The chain links TRBV4-1 to TRBJ2-7; D perhaps matches TRBD2 (5 bases). Trimming removed 1 base from V and 2 bases from J, with 12 bases in between. The CDR3 contains 15 residues. The germline CDR1 and CDR2 sequences are MGHRA and YSYEKL. CDR3 loop: CASSQVEGHTYEQYF. In DNA, the CDR3 is TGCGCCAGCAGCCAAGTCGAGGGCCATACCTACGAGCAGTACTTC.

The chain combines TRBV4-3 with TRBJ1-1; tentatively, D is TRBD1 (5 bases). This CDR3 contains 15 residues. The germline CDR1 and CDR2 sequences are LGHNA and YSLEER. Trimming removed 0 bases at V and 6 bases at J, with 14 bases between. In DNA, the CDR3 is TGCGCCAGCAGCCAAGATTTGGCCCCGGGGGCTGAAGCTTTCTTT. It specifies CASSQDLAPGAEAFF.

J is TRBJ1-1 and V is TRBV3-1 (or the pseudogene TRBV3-2); D may be TRBD1 (6 bases). This CDR3 contains 15 residues. The germline V gene encodes CDR1 LGHDT and CDR2 YNNKEL (reference sequence). Trimming left V 2 bases short and J 0 bases short, with 10 bases between. For the CDR3, the DNA is TGTGCCAGCAGCCAAACGACAGGCGTGAACACTGAAGCTTTCTTT. Protein product: CASSQTTGVNTEAFF.

The rearrangement links TRBV6-1 to TRBJ1-2; D uncertain. Germline CDR1 MNHNS, CDR2 SASEGT. V lost 2 bases and J 4 bases, leaving 8 bases between the germline ends. The CDR3 is 13 residues long. For the CDR3, the DNA is TGTGCCAGCAGTGAATATGTCCTCTATGGCTACACCTTC. Protein product: CASSEYVLYGYTF.

The chain joins TRBV5-6 to TRBJ1-1; a possible D gene is TRBD1 (6 bases). Germline V gene lookup returns CDR1 SGHDT and CDR2 YYEEEE. V gave up 0 bases and J gave up 1 base, with 13 bases separating them. This CDR3 is 16 amino acids long. CDR3 region: CASSLAGGAGNTEAFF. The DNA of the CDR3 is TGTGCCAGCAGCTTGGCGGGGGGCGCGGGGAACACTGAAGCTTTCTTT.

V usage is TRBV28 and J usage is TRBJ2-1; D is possibly TRBD2 (6 bases). Per the germline V gene, CDR1 is MDHEN and CDR2 is SYDVKM. The CDR3 contains 16 residues. V lost 5 bases and J lost 0, with 14 bases in between. As DNA, the CDR3 is TGTGCCAGCAGTATCTTAGCGGCTAGCTCCTACAATGAGCAGTTCTTC. It is translated as CASSILAASSYNEQFF. The whole variable domain, remainder taken from reference TRBV28 and TRBJ2-1, is DVKVTQSSRYLVKRTGEKVFLECVQDMDHENMFWYRQDPGLGLRLIYFSYDVKMKEKGDIPEGYSVSREKKERFSLILESASTNQTSMYLCASSILAASSYNEQFFGPGTRLTVL.

The chain uses TRBV13 and TRBJ1-6, with 10 bases fitting TRBD1. The CDR3 loop spans 16 amino acids. With V trimmed by 5 bases and J by 7 bases, 8 bases remained unmatched. Per the germline V gene, CDR1 is PRHDT and CDR2 is FYEKMQ (reference sequence). Here the CDR3 reads CASSPPGTGVNSPLHF. The DNA of the CDR3 is TGTGCCAGCAGCCCGCCCGGGACAGGGGTCAATTCACCCCTCCACTTT.

V gene TRBV18 combines with J gene TRBJ2-3, with TRBD1 matching 9 bases. The CDR3 loop spans 16 amino acids. CDR1 and CDR2 (germline): KGHSH, LQKENI. J was trimmed by 5 bases and V by 3 bases; bases with no gene match: 9. The CDR3 DNA sequence: TGTGCCAGCTCACCTCCGGGACAGGGAGCGGTAGATACGCAGTATTTT. Translation: CASSPPGQGAVDTQYF.

The chain uses TRBV5-4 and TRBJ1-3, with D maybe TRBD1 (6 bases). The CDR3 loop spans 14 amino acids. Deletions cut 2 bases from V and 4 bases from J, with 10 bases between. CDR1 is SGHNT, CDR2 YYREEE, per germline (reference sequence). This chain's CDR3 is CASSLTGRGNTIYF. The CDR3 nucleotides read TGTGCCAGCAGCTTAACAGGGCGCGGAAACACCATATATTTT.

In regard to this clone: The sample has other DNA sequences that encode this CDR3 too. The rearrangement joins TRBV28 to TRBJ1-2; TRBD1 agrees at 10 bases. Trimming removed 6 bases from V and 6 bases from J; junction bases left unmatched: 4. The CDR3 runs to 13 residues. Per germline, CDR1 MDHEN and CDR2 SYDVKM. This CDR3 reads CASSIGTGDGYTF. CDR3 nucleotide sequence: TGTGCCAGCAGCATAGGGACAGGGGATGGCTACACCTTC.

The chain recombines TRBV6-6 with TRBJ2-5, with D uncertain. V lost 11 bases and J lost 5, with 18 bases in between. CDR1 is MNHNY and CDR2 is SVGAGI in the germline V gene (reference sequence). The CDR3 is 13 amino acids. DNA of the CDR3: TGTGCCCCCGCCACAGACGGCCTGGAGACCCAGTACTTC. Residues: CAPATDGLETQYF.

The rearrangement links TRBV2 to TRBJ1-4; D is perhaps TRBD1 (6 bases). Germline V gene sequence: CDR1 SNHLY, CDR2 FYNNEI. With 3 bases removed from V and 0 bases from J, the gap between germline ends came to 11 bases. The CDR3 loop spans 16 amino acids. CDR3 DNA: TGTGCCAGCAGTGATTCAGGGGAAGCAACTAATGAAAAACTGTTTTTT. This gives the protein CASSDSGEATNEKLFF.

The genes are TRBV28 and TRBJ1-2, with TRBD1 matching 8 bases. Losses at the gene ends were 5 bases for V and 3 bases for J; bases not matched to a gene: 2. The CDR3 spans 13 residues. Germline V gives CDR1 MDHEN, CDR2 SYDVKM. The CDR3 sequence: CASSPRGHYGYTF. CDR3 coding DNA: TGTGCCAGCAGTCCCAGGGGGCACTATGGCTACACCTTC.